Detailed here is one T cell receptor (beta chain). What it binds is unknown. TCR alpha and beta CDR3 regions were amplified from RNA using iRepertoire nested multiplex PCR. TCRdb reprocessed the multiplex PCR reads via MiXCR and lists one record per CDR3 protein. The top ten hold 13% to 15% of the sample, which has approximately 110,000 distinct CDR3 sequences, 20% to 25% seen once. This specimen comes from a study of glioma-infiltrating T cells. The study's findings and limits: CDR3 overlap between tissue and blood was very small. Gliomas, especially low-grade, showed above-expected tissue-blood divergence; non-neoplastic patients showed below.

Looked up from germline, CDR1 is LNHDA and CDR2 is SQIVND (reference sequence). The ends were cut back, 3 bases at V and 11 bases at J, with 16 bases in the middle. The CDR3 is 13 amino acids. The sample was glioma tissue, nonneoplastic brain tissue, or PBMCs (not recorded which). The genes are TRBV19 and TRBJ1-1; no clear D. This TCR came from a human donor with low-grade glioma or glioblastoma, undergoing nonglioma brain surgery, or in good health (not recorded which). The CDR3 region is CASSIRSMDEAFF. The CDR3 nucleotides are TGTGCCAGTAGTATCCGGTCAATGGATGAGGCTTTCTTT.